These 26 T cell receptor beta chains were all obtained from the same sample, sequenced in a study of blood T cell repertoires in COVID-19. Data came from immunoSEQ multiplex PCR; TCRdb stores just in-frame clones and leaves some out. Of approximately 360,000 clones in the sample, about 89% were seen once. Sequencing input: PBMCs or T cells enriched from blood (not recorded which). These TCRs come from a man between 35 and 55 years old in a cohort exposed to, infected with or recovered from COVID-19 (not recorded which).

CDR3 protein: CASSTSGTGISYEQYF. The CDR3 nucleotides are TGTGCCAGTAGTACCTCAGGGACAGGGATCTCCTACGAGCAGTACTTC. The chain carries TRBV19 and TRBJ2-7; TRBD1 aligns across 9 bases. The V and J ends lost 4 bases and 0 bases, in that order; junction bases with no gene match: 7. CDR3 length: 16 amino acids. CDR1 and CDR2 (germline): LNHDA, SQIVND (reference sequence).

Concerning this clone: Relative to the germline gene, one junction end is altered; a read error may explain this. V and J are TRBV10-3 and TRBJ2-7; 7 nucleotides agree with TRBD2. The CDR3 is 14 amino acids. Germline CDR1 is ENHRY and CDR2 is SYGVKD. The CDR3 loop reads CAISESSGAGVYIF. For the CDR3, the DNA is TGTGCCATCAGTGAGAGTTCCGGGGCGGGAGTCTACATCTTC.

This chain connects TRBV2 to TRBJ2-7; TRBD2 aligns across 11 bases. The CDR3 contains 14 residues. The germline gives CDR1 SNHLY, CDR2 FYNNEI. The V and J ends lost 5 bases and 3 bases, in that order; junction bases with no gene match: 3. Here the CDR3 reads CASSIGTSGYEQYF. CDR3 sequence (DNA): TGTGCCAGCAGTATAGGGACTAGCGGCTACGAGCAGTACTTC.

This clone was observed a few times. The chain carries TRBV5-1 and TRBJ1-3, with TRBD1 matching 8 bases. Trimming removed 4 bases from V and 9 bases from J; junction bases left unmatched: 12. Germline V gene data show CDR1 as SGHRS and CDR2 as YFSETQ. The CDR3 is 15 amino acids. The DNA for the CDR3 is TGCGCCAGCAGCCCGGACAGGGTTCGGGGTGGCACCATATATTTT. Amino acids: CASSPDRVRGGTIYF.

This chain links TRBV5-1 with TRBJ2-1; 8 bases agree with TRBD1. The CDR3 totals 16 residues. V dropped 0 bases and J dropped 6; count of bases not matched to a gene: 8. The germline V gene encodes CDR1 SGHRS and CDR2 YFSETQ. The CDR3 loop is CASSLEPAGGFNEQFF. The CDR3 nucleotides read TGCGCCAGCAGCTTGGAGCCGGCAGGGGGCTTCAATGAGCAGTTCTTC.

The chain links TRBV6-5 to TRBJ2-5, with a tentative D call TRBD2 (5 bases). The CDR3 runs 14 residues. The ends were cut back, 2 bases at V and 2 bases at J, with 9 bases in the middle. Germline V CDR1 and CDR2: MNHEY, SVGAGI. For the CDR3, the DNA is TGTGCCAGCAGTTACCCGGGATTACAAGAGACCCAGTACTTC. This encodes CASSYPGLQETQYF.

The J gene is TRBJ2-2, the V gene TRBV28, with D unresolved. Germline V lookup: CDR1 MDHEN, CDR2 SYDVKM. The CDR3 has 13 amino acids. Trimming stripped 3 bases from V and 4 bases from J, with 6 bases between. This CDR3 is CASSFPSTGELFF. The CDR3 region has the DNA TGTGCCAGCAGTTTTCCCAGCACCGGGGAGCTGTTTTTT.

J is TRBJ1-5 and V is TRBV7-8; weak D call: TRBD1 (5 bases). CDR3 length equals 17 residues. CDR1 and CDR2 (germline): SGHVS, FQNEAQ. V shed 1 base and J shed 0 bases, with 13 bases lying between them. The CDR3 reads CASSLGQGRYSNQPQHF. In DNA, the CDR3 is TGTGCCAGCAGCTTAGGGCAGGGCCGATATAGCAATCAGCCCCAGCATTTT.

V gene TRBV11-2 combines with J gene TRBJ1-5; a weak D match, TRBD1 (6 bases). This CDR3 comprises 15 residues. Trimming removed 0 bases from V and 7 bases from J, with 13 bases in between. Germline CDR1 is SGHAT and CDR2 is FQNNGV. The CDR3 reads CASSLEDRSGQPQHF. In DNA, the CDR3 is TGTGCCAGCAGCTTAGAAGACAGGAGTGGGCAGCCCCAGCATTTT.

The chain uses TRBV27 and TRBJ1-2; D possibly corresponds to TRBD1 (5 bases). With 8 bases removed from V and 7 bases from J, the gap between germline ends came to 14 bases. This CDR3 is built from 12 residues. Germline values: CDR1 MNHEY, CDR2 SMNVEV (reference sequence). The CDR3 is CASWAGVTGYTF. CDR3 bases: TGTGCCAGCTGGGCGGGGGTTACTGGCTACACCTTC.

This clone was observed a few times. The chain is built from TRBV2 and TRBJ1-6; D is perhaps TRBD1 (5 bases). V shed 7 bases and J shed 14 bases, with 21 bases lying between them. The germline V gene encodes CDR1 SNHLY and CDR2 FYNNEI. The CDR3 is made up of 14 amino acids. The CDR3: CASKRDSTIGTLHF. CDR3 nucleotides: TGTGCCAGCAAGAGGGACTCGACAATTGGGACCCTCCACTTT.

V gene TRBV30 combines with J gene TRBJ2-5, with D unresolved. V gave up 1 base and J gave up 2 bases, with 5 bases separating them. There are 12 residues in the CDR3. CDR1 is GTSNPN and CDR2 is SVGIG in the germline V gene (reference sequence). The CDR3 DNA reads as TGTGCCTGGAGTGACGGGCAAGAGACCCAGTACTTC. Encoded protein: CAWSDGQETQYF.

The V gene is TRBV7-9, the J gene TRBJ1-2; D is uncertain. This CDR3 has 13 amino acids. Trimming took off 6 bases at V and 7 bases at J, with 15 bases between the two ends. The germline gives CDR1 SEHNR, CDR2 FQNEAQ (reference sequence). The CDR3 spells CASSYPPSGGYTF. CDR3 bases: TGTGCCAGCAGTTACCCACCCTCGGGTGGCTACACCTTC.

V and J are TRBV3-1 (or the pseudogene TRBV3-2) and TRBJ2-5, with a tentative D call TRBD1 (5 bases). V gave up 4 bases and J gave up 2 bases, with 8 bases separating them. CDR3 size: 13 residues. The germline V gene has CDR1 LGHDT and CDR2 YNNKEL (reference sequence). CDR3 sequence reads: CASSRRQQETQYF. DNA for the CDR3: TGTGCCAGCAGCCGTCGACAGCAAGAGACCCAGTACTTC.

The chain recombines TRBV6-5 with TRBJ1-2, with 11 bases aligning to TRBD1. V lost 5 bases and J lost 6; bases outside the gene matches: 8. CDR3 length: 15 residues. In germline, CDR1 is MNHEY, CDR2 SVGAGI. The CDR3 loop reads CASSPRTGGLDGYTF. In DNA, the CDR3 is TGTGCCAGCAGTCCGAGGACAGGGGGCCTAGATGGCTACACCTTC.

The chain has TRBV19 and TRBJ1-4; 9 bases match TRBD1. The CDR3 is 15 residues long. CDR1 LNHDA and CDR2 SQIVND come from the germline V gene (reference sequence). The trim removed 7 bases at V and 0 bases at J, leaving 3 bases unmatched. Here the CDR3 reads CASKGQGPTNEKLFF. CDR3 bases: TGTGCCAGTAAGGGACAGGGCCCAACTAATGAAAAACTGTTTTTT.

The CDR3 bases are TGTGCCAGCAGCCAGAATACAGGGCTACGAGAGCAGTTCTTC. It yields the protein CASSQNTGLREQFF. The chain combines TRBV5-4 with TRBJ2-1, with D possibly TRBD1 on 6 matching bases. The V end lost 4 bases, the J end lost 10 bases, and 18 bases lay between the germline ends. The CDR3 sequence is 14 residues long. Germline CDR1 is SGHNT and CDR2 is YYREEE (reference sequence).

This chain's CDR3 is CASSAQTGNGEKLFF. The CDR3 bases are TGTGCCAGCAGCGCCCAGACAGGGAACGGGGAAAAACTGTTTTTT. The V and J genes are TRBV7-2 and TRBJ1-4; 7 positions match TRBD1. V lost 5 bases to trimming and J lost 8 bases; unmatched junction nucleotides: 11. The length of the CDR3 is 15 residues. Germline V gene sequence: CDR1 SGHTA, CDR2 FQGNSA.

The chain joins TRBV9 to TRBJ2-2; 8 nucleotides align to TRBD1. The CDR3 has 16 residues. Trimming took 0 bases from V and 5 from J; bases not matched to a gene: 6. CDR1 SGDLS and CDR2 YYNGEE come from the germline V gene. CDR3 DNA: TGTGCCAGCAGCGTAGATCAGGGGGCTAGTACCGGGGAGCTGTTTTTT. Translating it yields CASSVDQGASTGELFF.

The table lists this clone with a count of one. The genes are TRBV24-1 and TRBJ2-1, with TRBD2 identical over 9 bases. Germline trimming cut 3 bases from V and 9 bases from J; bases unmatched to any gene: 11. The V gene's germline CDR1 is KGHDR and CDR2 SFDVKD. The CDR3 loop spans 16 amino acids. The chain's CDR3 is CATSDPRGSGSFEQFF. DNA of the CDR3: TGTGCCACCAGTGATCCCCGGGGTAGCGGGAGCTTTGAGCAGTTCTTC.

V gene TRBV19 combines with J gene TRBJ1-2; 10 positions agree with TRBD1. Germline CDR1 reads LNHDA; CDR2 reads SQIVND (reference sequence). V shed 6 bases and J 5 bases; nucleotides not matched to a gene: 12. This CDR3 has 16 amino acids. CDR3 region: CASSRTSGQGFYGYTF. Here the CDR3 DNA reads TGTGCCAGTAGCCGAACCTCGGGACAGGGGTTTTATGGCTACACCTTC.

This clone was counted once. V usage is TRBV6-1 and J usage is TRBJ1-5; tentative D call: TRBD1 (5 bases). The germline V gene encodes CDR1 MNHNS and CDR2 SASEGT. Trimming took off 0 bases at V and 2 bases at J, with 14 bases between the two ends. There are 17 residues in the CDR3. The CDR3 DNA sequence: TGTGCCAGCAGTGAAGCGCGGGGGGGGACGGGCAATCAGCCCCAGCATTTT. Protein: CASSEARGGTGNQPQHF.

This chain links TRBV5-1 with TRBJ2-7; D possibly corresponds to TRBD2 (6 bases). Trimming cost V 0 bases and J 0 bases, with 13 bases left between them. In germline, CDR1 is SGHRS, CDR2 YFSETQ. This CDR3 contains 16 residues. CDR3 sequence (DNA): TGCGCCAGCAGCTTGGGAGTTTTGGGGGGCTCCTACGAGCAGTACTTC. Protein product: CASSLGVLGGSYEQYF.

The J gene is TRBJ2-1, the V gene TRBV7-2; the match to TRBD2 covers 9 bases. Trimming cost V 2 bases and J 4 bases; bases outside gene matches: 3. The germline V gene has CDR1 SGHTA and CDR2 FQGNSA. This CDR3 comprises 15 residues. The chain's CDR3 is CASSLRTSAYNEQFF. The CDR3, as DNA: TGTGCCAGCAGCTTAAGGACTAGCGCATACAATGAGCAGTTCTTC.

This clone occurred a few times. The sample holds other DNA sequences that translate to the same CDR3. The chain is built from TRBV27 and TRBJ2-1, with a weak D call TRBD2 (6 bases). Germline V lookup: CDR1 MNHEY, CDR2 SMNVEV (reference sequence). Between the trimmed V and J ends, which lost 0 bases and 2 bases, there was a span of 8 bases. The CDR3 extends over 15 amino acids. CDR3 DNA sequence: TGTGCCAGCAGTTTATCGGCGGGACCCTACAATGAGCAGTTCTTC. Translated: CASSLSAGPYNEQFF.

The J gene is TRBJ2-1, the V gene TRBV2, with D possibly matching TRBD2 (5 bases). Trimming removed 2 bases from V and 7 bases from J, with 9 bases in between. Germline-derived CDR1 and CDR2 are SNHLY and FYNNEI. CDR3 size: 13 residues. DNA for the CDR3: TGTGCCAGCAGTGAAAATCGGGGAAATGAGCAGTTCTTC. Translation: CASSENRGNEQFF.